This T cell receptor (beta chain) derives from a study of Graves' ophthalmopathy and Graves' hyperthyroidism. RNA transcripts provided the template for amplifying TCR beta CDR3 regions. The workflow started with a first-round RT-PCR run with HTBI primers and then moved on to a second-round multiplex PCR. MiXCR, run by TCRdb on the multiplex PCR reads, gives a single entry per CDR3 protein. Of some 360,000 distinct CDR3 sequences in the sample, about a sixth were seen once. Study-level findings and limits: From stable hyperthyroidism, ophthalmopathy was separated by a 13-signature model with approximately 90% sensitivity and approximately 81% specificity.

This clonotype was observed a few times. Its antigen is still unknown. This CDR3 has 14 amino acids. CDR1 is SGHTA, CDR2 FQGNSA, per germline. Trimming removed 5 bases from V and 4 bases from J; junction bases left unmatched: 5. Ophthalmopathy absent within 18 months of follow-up marked hyperthyroidism as stable. The sequence was collected from an adult woman with stable Graves' hyperthyroidism. Sequencing used peripheral blood. The rearrangement uses TRBV7-2 and TRBJ2-5; TRBD2 aligns across 9 bases. The CDR3 region is CASSLISGGETQYF. The CDR3 region has the DNA TGTGCCAGCAGCCTAATTAGCGGGGGAGAGACCCAGTACTTC. Full variable domain (remainder filled in from reference TRBV7-2 and TRBJ2-5): GAGVSQSPSNKVTEKGKDVELRCDPISGHTALYWYRQSLGQGLEFLIYFQGNSAPDKSGLPSDRFSAERTGGSVSTLTIQRTQQEDSAVYLCASSLISGGETQYFGPGTRLLVL.